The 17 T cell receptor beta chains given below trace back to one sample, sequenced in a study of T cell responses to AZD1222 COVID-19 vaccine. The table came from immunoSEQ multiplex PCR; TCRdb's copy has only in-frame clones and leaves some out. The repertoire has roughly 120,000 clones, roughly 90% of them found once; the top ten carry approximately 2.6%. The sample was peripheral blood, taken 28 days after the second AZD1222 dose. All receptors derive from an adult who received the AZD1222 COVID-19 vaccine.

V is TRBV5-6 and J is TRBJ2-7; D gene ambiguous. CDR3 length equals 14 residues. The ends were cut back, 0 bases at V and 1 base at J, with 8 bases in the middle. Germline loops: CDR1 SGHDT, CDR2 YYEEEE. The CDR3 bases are TGTGCCAGCAGCTTGGCTTTGGGTTCCTACGAGCAGTACTTC. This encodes CASSLALGSYEQYF.

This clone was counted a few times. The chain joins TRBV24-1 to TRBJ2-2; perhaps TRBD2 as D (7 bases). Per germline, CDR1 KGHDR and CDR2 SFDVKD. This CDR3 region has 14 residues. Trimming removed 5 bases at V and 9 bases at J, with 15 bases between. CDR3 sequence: CATSAFGGARELFF. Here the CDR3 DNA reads TGTGCCACCAGTGCTTTTGGGGGGGCCCGGGAGCTGTTTTTT.

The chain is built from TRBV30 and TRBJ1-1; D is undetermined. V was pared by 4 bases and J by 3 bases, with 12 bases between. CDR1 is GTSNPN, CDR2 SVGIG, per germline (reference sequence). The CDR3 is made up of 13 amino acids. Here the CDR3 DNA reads TGTGCCTGGAACCGCTTTATGGACACTGAAGCTTTCTTT. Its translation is CAWNRFMDTEAFF.

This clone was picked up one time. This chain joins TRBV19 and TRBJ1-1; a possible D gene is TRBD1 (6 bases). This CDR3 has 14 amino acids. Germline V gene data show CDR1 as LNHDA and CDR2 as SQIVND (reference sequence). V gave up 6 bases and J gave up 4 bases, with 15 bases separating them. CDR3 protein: CASSEQGEVTEAFF. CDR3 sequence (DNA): TGTGCCAGTAGCGAACAGGGTGAGGTCACTGAAGCTTTCTTT.

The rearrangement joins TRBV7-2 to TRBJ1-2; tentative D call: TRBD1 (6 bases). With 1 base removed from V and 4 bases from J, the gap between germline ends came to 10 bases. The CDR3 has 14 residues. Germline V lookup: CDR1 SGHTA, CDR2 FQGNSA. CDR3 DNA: TGTGCCAGCAGCTTAGTGGACAGCATCTATGGCTACACCTTC. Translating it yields CASSLVDSIYGYTF.

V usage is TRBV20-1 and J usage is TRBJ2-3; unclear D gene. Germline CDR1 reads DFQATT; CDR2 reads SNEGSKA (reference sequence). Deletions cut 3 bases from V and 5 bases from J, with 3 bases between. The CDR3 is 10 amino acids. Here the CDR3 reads CSARLDTQYF. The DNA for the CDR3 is TGCAGTGCTAGGTTAGATACGCAGTATTTT.

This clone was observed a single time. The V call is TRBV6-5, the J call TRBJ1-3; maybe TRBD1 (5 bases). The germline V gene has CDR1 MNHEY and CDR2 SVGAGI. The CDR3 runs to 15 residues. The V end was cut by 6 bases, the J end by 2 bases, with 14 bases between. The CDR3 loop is CASRRVGGAGNTIYF. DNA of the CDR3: TGTGCCAGCAGGCGGGTTGGGGGGGCTGGAAACACCATATATTTT.

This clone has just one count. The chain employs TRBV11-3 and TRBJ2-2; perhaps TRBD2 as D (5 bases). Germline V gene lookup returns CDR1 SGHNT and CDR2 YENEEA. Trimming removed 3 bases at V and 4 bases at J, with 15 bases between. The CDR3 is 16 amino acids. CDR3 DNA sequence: TGTGCCAGCAGCTTGGAAGGGCGGGTCGGCACCGGGGAGCTGTTTTTT. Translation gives CASSLEGRVGTGELFF.

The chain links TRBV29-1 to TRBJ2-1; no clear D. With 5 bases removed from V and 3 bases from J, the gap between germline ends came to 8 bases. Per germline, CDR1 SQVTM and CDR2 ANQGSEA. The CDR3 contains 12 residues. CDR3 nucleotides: TGCAGCGTTCAATGGGACTACAATGAGCAGTTCTTC. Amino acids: CSVQWDYNEQFF.

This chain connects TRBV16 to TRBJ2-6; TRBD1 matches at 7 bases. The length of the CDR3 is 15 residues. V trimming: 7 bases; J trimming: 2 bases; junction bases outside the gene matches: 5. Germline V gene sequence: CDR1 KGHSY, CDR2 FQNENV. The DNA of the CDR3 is TGTGCCAGCACCGAAGGACAGGCTGGGGCCAACGTCCTGACTTTC. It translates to CASTEGQAGANVLTF.

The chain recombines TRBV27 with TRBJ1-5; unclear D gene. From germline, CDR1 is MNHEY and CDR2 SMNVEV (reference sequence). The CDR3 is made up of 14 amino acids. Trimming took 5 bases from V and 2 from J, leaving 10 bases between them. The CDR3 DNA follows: TGTGCCAGCAGTCCCCGGTCAGGCAATCAGCCCCAGCATTTT. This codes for CASSPRSGNQPQHF.

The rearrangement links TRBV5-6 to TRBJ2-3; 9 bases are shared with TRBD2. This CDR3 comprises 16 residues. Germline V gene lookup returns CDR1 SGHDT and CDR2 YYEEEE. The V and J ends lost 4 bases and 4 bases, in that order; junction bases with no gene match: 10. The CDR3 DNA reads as TGTGCCAGCAGCCGTTCAAGGACTAGCGCCCCAGATACGCAGTATTTT. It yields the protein CASSRSRTSAPDTQYF.

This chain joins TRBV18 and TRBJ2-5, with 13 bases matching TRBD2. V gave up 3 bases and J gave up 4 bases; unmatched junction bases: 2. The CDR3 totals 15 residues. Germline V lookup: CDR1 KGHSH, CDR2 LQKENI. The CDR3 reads CASSPRTSGRETQYF. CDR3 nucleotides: TGTGCCAGCTCACCGAGGACTAGCGGGAGAGAGACCCAGTACTTC.

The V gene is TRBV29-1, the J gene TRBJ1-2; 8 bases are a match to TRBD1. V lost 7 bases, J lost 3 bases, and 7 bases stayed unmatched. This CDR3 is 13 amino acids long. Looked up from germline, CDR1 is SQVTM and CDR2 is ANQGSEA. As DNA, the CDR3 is TGCAGCGCCTCGACAGGGGCCCACTATGGCTACACCTTC. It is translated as CSASTGAHYGYTF.

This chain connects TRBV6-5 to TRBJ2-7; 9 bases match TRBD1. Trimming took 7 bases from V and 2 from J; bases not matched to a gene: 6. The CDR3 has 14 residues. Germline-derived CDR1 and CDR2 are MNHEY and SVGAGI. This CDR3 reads CASKAGTGTYEQYF. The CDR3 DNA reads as TGTGCCAGCAAAGCCGGGACAGGGACCTACGAGCAGTACTTC.

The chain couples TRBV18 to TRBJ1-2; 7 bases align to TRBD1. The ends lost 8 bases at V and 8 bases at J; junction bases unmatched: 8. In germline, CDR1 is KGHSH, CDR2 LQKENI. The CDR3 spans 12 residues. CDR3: CASTTGAQGYTF. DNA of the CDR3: TGTGCCAGCACAACAGGGGCGCAAGGCTACACCTTC. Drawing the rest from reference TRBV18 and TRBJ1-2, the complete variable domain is NAGVMQNPRHLVRRRGQEARLRCSPMKGHSHVYWYRQLPEEGLKFMVYLQKENIIDESGMPKERFSAEFPKEGPSILRIQQVVRGDSAAYFCASTTGAQGYTFGSGTRLTVV.

In nucleotides, the CDR3 is TGTGCCAGCTCCCCTGAGGGGCAGAGAAATAGGCCCCAGCATTTT. Protein product: CASSPEGQRNRPQHF. The chain links TRBV27 to TRBJ1-5, with D tentatively TRBD1 (5 bases). The CDR3 runs to 15 residues. Trimming took 8 bases from V and 9 from J, leaving 23 bases between them. Germline V gene lookup returns CDR1 MNHEY and CDR2 SMNVEV (reference sequence).